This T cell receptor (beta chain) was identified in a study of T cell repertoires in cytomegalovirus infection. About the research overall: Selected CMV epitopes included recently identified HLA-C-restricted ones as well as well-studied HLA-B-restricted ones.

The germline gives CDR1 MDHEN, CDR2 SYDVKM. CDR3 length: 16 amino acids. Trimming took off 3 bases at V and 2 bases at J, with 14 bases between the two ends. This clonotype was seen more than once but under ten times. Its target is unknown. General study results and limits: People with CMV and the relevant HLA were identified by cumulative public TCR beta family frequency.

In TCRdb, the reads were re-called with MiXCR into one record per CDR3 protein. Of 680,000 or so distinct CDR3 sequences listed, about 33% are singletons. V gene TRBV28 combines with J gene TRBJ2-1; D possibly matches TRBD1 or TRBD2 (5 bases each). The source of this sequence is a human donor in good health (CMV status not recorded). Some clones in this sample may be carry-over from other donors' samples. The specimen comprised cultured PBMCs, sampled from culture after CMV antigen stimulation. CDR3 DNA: TGTGCCAGCAGTTTCCGGGATAGGGGCCCCTACAATGAGCAGTTCTTC. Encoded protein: CASSFRDRGPYNEQFF.